The entry below gives a single T cell receptor (beta chain) sequence along with its context. V was shortened by 0 bases and J by 5 bases, with 13 bases between the two germline ends. Germline CDR1 and CDR2: WSHSY and SAAADI. This CDR3 has 15 residues. Assay: immunoSEQ multiplex PCR; the TCRdb copy retains only in-frame clones and omits some. The data hold about 14,000 clones, with 91% observed a single time. This sample was taken from a study of PD-1 blockade in classical Hodgkin lymphoma. Time point denoted: newly diagnosed, previously untreated cHL patient sample. Thawed PBMCs underwent magnetic negative selection to obtain purified CD8+ T cells.

The V gene is TRBV10-2, the J gene TRBJ2-5; D ambiguous. The sequencing input was CD8+ T cells from blood. The receptor's source is a human donor with classical Hodgkin lymphoma. In DNA, the CDR3 is TGCGCCAGCAGTGAGTCTGGCGGAGTCGGTGAGACCCAGTACTTC. Translated, it gives CASSESGGVGETQYF.